What follows is one T cell receptor beta chain and its context. Its matching antigen is unknown. Isolated RNA was reverse transcribed in full, so expressed TCRB transcripts were sequenced. The method was immunoSEQ multiplex PCR; TCRdb's version includes in-frame clones alone and lacks a portion of them. This sample carries tens of thousands of clones, about 48% of them seen once, and the ten largest clones take 0.7%. The data belong to a study of beta chain features in type 1 diabetes. Study background: The patient and healthy donor groups were comparable for age, gender and cell yields.

Via CD45RO/CCR7/CD25/CD127/CD95/CD27, cells of the CD4+ naive, central memory, regulatory and stem cell-like memory subsets were sorted. Study-level points and caveats: Significant though moderate, a shortening of TCRB CDR3s appeared in all four CD4+ subsets of Type 1 diabetes patients.

The CDR3 has 15 residues. Germline CDR1 and CDR2: MNHNY and SVGAGI (reference sequence). V lost 4 bases and J lost 4, with 16 bases in between. The sample taken for sequencing was central memory CD4+ T cells from blood. The chain employs TRBV6-6 and TRBJ1-1, with TRBD1 as a possible D gene (5 bases). The TCR originated in a man aged 30 to 39 with type 1 diabetes. This chain's CDR3 is CASSSVAGVLTEAFF. DNA of the CDR3: TGTGCCAGCAGTTCAGTCGCGGGGGTTCTCACTGAAGCTTTCTTT.